These 26 T cell receptor beta chains originate from one sample sequenced in a study of cytomegalovirus exposure and HLA in healthy donors. Repertoires were generated with immunoSEQ multiplex PCR, while TCRdb's copy carries only in-frame clones and drops some. The top ten clones hold approximately 1.1% of a sample with more than 250,000 clones, around 90% of them seen once. Material: PBMCs. These receptors were obtained from a woman in her twenties or thirties in good health and CMV-seropositive.

The J gene is TRBJ2-7, the V gene TRBV25-1, with D perhaps TRBD2 (6 bases). CDR3 size: 11 residues. Germline V lookup: CDR1 MGHDK, CDR2 SYGVNS. CDR3: CGVGGIYEQYF. Written as DNA, the CDR3 is TGTGGAGTCGGGGGTATATACGAGCAGTACTTC.

The V gene is TRBV7-2, the J gene TRBJ2-5; 8 bases match TRBD1. Germline-derived CDR1 and CDR2 are SGHTA and FQGNSA. The V gene end was trimmed by 4 bases and the J gene end by 4 bases; junction bases not matched to a gene: 5. CDR3 length: 14 residues. The CDR3 sequence: CASSYTTGAETQYF. CDR3 DNA: TGTGCCAGCAGCTATACGACAGGGGCAGAGACCCAGTACTTC.

The chain combines TRBV5-1 with TRBJ1-4; maybe TRBD1 (5 bases). CDR3 length: 15 residues. Germline assignment: CDR1 SGHRS and CDR2 YFSETQ. The V gene lost 3 bases and the J gene lost 8 bases, with 17 bases spanning the gap. In DNA, the CDR3 is TGCGCCAGCAGCTATGGATCGGGGACGAGGGAAAAACTGTTTTTT. Amino acids: CASSYGSGTREKLFF.

The table lists this clone with a few counts. The rearrangement links TRBV7-2 to TRBJ2-3; 11 bases are shared with TRBD2. This CDR3 region has 17 residues. The germline gives CDR1 SGHTA, CDR2 FQGNSA. V gave up 3 bases and J gave up 1 base; unmatched junction bases: 6. CDR3 DNA: TGTGCCAGCAGCTTGGATAGCGGGGGGGCCGGCACAGATACGCAGTATTTT. Residues: CASSLDSGGAGTDTQYF.

The chain employs TRBV6-1 and TRBJ2-2; 8 nucleotides align to TRBD2. The CDR3 extends over 15 amino acids. J lost 5 bases, V lost 4 bases, and 6 bases had no gene match. Germline V lookup: CDR1 MNHNS, CDR2 SASEGT. CDR3 sequence: CASSAGTSGTGELFF. The CDR3 DNA is TGTGCCAGCAGTGCCGGGACTAGTGGGACCGGGGAGCTGTTTTTT.

The V gene is TRBV2, the J gene TRBJ2-3, with a tentative D call TRBD1 (5 bases). Per germline, CDR1 SNHLY and CDR2 FYNNEI. The V end was cut by 2 bases, the J end by 1 base, with 10 bases between. The CDR3 has 15 amino acids. CDR3 nucleotide sequence: TGTGCCAGCAGTGAAAGCTGGGGCGGCACAGATACGCAGTATTTT. The encoded protein is CASSESWGGTDTQYF.

The CDR3 nucleotides read TGTGCCAGCAGGGGGAATACAGATACGCAGTATTTT. Amino acid sequence: CASRGNTDTQYF. J is TRBJ2-3 and V is TRBV9; the D is unclear. CDR1 SGDLS and CDR2 YYNGEE come from the germline V gene. The CDR3 totals 12 residues. With 5 bases removed from V and 3 bases from J, the gap between germline ends came to 7 bases.

The chain combines TRBV2 with TRBJ2-3, with 12 nucleotides matching TRBD2. The CDR3 has 15 residues. The V and J ends lost 7 bases and 3 bases, in that order; junction bases with no gene match: 5. The germline V gene encodes CDR1 SNHLY and CDR2 FYNNEI. The CDR3 DNA reads TGTGCCAGCACCAGGACTAGCGGGAAAACAGATACGCAGTATTTT. Protein sequence: CASTRTSGKTDTQYF. The variable domain in full, with the rest retrieved from reference TRBV2 and TRBJ2-3, is EPEVTQTPSHQVTQMGQEVILRCVPISNHLYFYWYRQILGQKVEFLVSFYNNEISEKSEIFDDQFSVERPDGSNFTLKIRSTKLEDSAMYFCASTRTSGKTDTQYFGPGTRLTVL.

The rearrangement links TRBV5-1 to TRBJ1-4; D not certain. There are 16 residues in the CDR3. Germline V gene sequence: CDR1 SGHRS, CDR2 YFSETQ. V was shortened by 1 base and J by 0 bases, with 10 bases between the two germline ends. CDR3 in amino acids: CASSLMGPATNEKLFF. CDR3 coding DNA: TGCGCCAGCAGCTTGATGGGCCCTGCAACTAATGAAAAACTGTTTTTT. The full variable domain, rest sourced from reference TRBV5-1 and TRBJ1-4, is KAGVTQTPRYLIKTRGQQVTLSCSPISGHRSVSWYQQTPGQGLQFLFEYFSETQRNKGNFPGRFSGRQFSNSRSEMNVSTLELGDSALYLCASSLMGPATNEKLFFGSGTQLSVL.

This sequence joins TRBV7-7 and TRBJ1-4, with D tentatively TRBD1 (5 bases). Trimming shortened V by 5 bases and J by 8 bases, and 12 bases separated the two germline ends. The CDR3 totals 13 residues. The germline V gene has CDR1 SSHAT and CDR2 FNYEAQ (reference sequence). The CDR3 loop is CASSRGNGEKLFF. CDR3 coding DNA: TGTGCCAGCAGCAGGGGAAATGGGGAAAAACTGTTTTTT. The full variable domain, rest sourced from reference TRBV7-7 and TRBJ1-4, is GAGVSQSPRYKVTKRGQDVTLRCDPISSHATLYWYQQALGQGPEFLTYFNYEAQPDKSGLPSDRFSAERPEGSISTLTIQRTEQRDSAMYRCASSRGNGEKLFFGSGTQLSVL.

V and J are TRBV7-9 and TRBJ1-1; no clear D. V was shortened by 3 bases and J by 10 bases, with 15 bases between the two germline ends. Per the germline V gene, CDR1 is SEHNR and CDR2 is FQNEAQ (reference sequence). This CDR3 has 13 amino acids. CDR3: CASSFSEGSGAFF. The CDR3 coding sequence is TGTGCCAGCAGCTTCTCCGAGGGTTCTGGAGCTTTCTTT. Full variable domain (missing parts from reference TRBV7-9 and TRBJ1-1): DTGVSQNPRHKITKRGQNVTFRCDPISEHNRLYWYRQTLGQGPEFLTYFQNEAQLEKSRLLSDRFSAERPKGSFSTLEIQRTEQGDSAMYLCASSFSEGSGAFFGQGTRLTVV.

The chain is built from TRBV27 and TRBJ2-3, with 16 bases that match TRBD2. Trimming cost V 4 bases and J 4 bases; bases outside gene matches: 8. Germline V gene data show CDR1 as MNHEY and CDR2 as SMNVEV (reference sequence). The CDR3 contains 18 residues. The CDR3 sequence: CASSSPGLAGGPADTQYF. The CDR3 DNA reads as TGTGCCAGCAGTTCACCGGGACTAGCGGGGGGGCCCGCAGATACGCAGTATTTT.

The CDR3, as DNA: TGCGCCAGCAGCTTGGTCGGGAGCCCAGATACGCAGTATTTT. The encoded protein is CASSLVGSPDTQYF. This rearrangement joins TRBV5-1 to TRBJ2-3, with TRBD2 as a possible D gene (6 bases). Trimming removed 0 bases at V and 4 bases at J, with 9 bases between. The CDR3 extends over 14 amino acids. The germline gives CDR1 SGHRS, CDR2 YFSETQ.

This chain uses TRBV7-2 with TRBJ2-7; 8 nucleotides match TRBD2. This CDR3 spans 13 amino acids. Trimming took 2 bases from V and 3 from J; bases not matched to a gene: 0. Germline V gives CDR1 SGHTA, CDR2 FQGNSA. CDR3 sequence reads: CASSLTSGYEQYF. DNA of the CDR3: TGTGCCAGCAGCTTAACTAGCGGCTACGAGCAGTACTTC.

The chain joins TRBV4-3 to TRBJ2-3, with 10 bases aligning to TRBD1. The CDR3 sequence is 16 residues long. Per the germline V gene, CDR1 is LGHNA and CDR2 is YSLEER. V gave up 2 bases and J gave up 4 bases; unmatched junction bases: 6. CDR3 protein: CASSQFWDRGADTQYF. The CDR3, as DNA: TGCGCCAGCAGCCAATTTTGGGACAGGGGTGCAGATACGCAGTATTTT.

This clone was counted between two and nine times. The sample carries other DNA sequences with the same CDR3. V gene TRBV5-4 combines with J gene TRBJ1-2, with TRBD1 matching over 9 bases. V lost 4 bases to trimming and J lost 4 bases; unmatched junction nucleotides: 2. The CDR3 is 13 residues long. CDR1 is SGHNT and CDR2 is YYREEE in the germline V gene (reference sequence). CDR3 in amino acids: CASSPTGGYGYTF. The CDR3 bases are TGTGCCAGCAGCCCGACAGGGGGCTATGGCTACACCTTC.

This clone occurred a few times. This sample also contains other DNA sequences that code for the same CDR3. The V call is TRBV11-1, the J call TRBJ1-1; 12 nucleotides align to TRBD1. J was trimmed by 4 bases and V by 0 bases; bases with no gene match: 3. This CDR3 region has 16 residues. Per the germline V gene, CDR1 is SGHAT and CDR2 is FQDESV (reference sequence). CDR3 nucleotides: TGTGCCAGCAGCTTAGCTGGGACAGGGGGCATCACTGAAGCTTTCTTT. This codes for CASSLAGTGGITEAFF.

V and J are TRBV30 and TRBJ1-5; the D gene is possibly TRBD1 (6 bases). V was shortened by 2 bases and J by 2 bases, with 16 bases between the two germline ends. Germline loops: CDR1 GTSNPN, CDR2 SVGIG (reference sequence). This CDR3 contains 16 residues. Written as DNA, the CDR3 is TGTGCCTGGAGTACCAGGGGTGGGGTCGGCAATCAGCCCCAGCATTTT. Translated, it gives CAWSTRGGVGNQPQHF.

The V call is TRBV7-2, the J call TRBJ1-1; D gene uncertain. Germline values: CDR1 SGHTA, CDR2 FQGNSA. V lost 2 bases and J lost 1, with 11 bases in between. This CDR3 region has 15 residues. The CDR3 DNA follows: TGTGCCAGCAGCTTACCGGCGTCGGGGAACACTGAAGCTTTCTTT. Protein product: CASSLPASGNTEAFF.

V usage is TRBV6-5 and J usage is TRBJ1-1, with TRBD1 identical over 9 bases. Looked up from germline, CDR1 is MNHEY and CDR2 is SVGAGI. The CDR3 has 14 amino acids. The junction had 4 bases not matched to a gene; V was cut back by 7 bases and J by 1 base. The CDR3 loop reads CASKMTGGNTEAFF. The CDR3 nucleotides are TGTGCCAGCAAAATGACAGGGGGGAACACTGAAGCTTTCTTT.

The chain carries TRBV2 and TRBJ2-1; 10 bases fit TRBD1. Trimming at V came to 1 base and at J to 9 bases, leaving 9 bases not matched to a gene. The CDR3 is made up of 16 amino acids. Germline V gene data show CDR1 as SNHLY and CDR2 as FYNNEI. CDR3 loop: CASSEGGTGDFFEQFF. In DNA, the CDR3 is TGTGCCAGCAGTGAAGGCGGGACAGGGGATTTCTTTGAGCAGTTCTTC.

This sequence joins TRBV7-2 and TRBJ2-7; 11 nucleotides agree with TRBD1. This CDR3 contains 16 residues. V lost 6 bases, J lost 4 bases, and 11 bases stayed unmatched. Germline V gives CDR1 SGHTA, CDR2 FQGNSA. The CDR3 is CASRSTGTGGRYEQYF. CDR3 coding DNA: TGTGCCAGCAGATCTACCGGGACAGGGGGAAGGTACGAGCAGTACTTC.

V and J are TRBV30 and TRBJ2-7, with 9 bases matching TRBD1. Germline V gives CDR1 GTSNPN, CDR2 SVGIG (reference sequence). V gave up 8 bases and J gave up 2 bases; unmatched junction bases: 1. The CDR3 has 11 residues. The CDR3 nucleotides are TGTGCCGGGACAGGGACCTACGAGCAGTACTTC. Protein: CAGTGTYEQYF.

This chain links TRBV28 with TRBJ1-5; no clear D gene. Germline values: CDR1 MDHEN, CDR2 SYDVKM. This CDR3 spans 13 amino acids. V lost 2 bases and J lost 4, with 6 bases in between. Here the CDR3 DNA reads TGTGCCAGCAGTTTAGCGGGGAATCAGCCCCAGCATTTT. This translates into CASSLAGNQPQHF.

A single count supports this clone. The CDR3 sequence: CASSQDHMREYFGEQYF. The CDR3 DNA sequence: TGCGCCAGCAGCCAAGATCATATGCGGGAGTACTTTGGTGAGCAGTACTTC. V usage is TRBV4-3 and J usage is TRBJ2-7; TRBD2 matches at 7 bases. The junction had 15 bases not matched to a gene; V was cut back by 0 bases and J by 7 bases. This CDR3 comprises 17 residues. Per the germline V gene, CDR1 is LGHNA and CDR2 is YSLEER.

The V gene is TRBV7-8, the J gene TRBJ2-7; perhaps TRBD2 as D (7 bases). The germline V gene encodes CDR1 SGHVS and CDR2 FQNEAQ. CDR3 length equals 16 residues. The V gene lost 4 bases and the J gene lost 1 base, with 17 bases spanning the gap. The CDR3 reads CASSSPEGRGSYEQYF. In DNA form, the CDR3 reads TGTGCCAGCAGCTCTCCGGAGGGGAGGGGGTCCTACGAGCAGTACTTC. Drawing the rest from reference TRBV7-8 and TRBJ2-7, the complete variable domain is GAGVSQSPRYKVAKRGQDVALRCDPISGHVSLFWYQQALGQGPEFLTYFQNEAQLDKSGLPSDRFFAERPEGSVSTLKIQRTQQEDSAVYLCASSSPEGRGSYEQYFGPGTRLTVT.